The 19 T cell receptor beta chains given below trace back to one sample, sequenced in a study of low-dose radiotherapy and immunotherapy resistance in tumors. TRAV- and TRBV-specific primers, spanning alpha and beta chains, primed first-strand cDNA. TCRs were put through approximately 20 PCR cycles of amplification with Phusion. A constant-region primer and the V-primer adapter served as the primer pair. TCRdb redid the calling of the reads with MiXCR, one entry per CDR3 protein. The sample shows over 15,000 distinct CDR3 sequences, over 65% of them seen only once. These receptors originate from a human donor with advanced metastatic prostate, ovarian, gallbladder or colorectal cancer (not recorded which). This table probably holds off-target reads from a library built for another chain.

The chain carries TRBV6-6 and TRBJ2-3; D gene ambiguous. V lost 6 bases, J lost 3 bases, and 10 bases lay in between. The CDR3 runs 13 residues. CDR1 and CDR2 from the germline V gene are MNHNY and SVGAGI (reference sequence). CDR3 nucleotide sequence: TGTGCCAGCAGACGGCTAGGAACAGATACGCAGTATTTT. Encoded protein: CASRRLGTDTQYF.

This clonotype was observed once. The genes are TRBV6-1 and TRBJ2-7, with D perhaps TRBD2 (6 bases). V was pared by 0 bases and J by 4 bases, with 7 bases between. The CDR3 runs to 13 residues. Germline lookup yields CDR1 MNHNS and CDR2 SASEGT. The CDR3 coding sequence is TGTGCCAGCAGTGAAGCGGCGGGGTACGAGCAGTACTTC. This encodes CASSEAAGYEQYF.

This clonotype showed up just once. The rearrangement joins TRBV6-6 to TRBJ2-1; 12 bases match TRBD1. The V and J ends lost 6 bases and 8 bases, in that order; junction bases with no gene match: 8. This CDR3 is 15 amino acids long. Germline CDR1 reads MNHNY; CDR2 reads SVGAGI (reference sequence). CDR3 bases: TGTGCCAGCAGCAAGGGACAGGGGGCTTTTGATGAGCAGTTCTTC. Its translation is CASSKGQGAFDEQFF.

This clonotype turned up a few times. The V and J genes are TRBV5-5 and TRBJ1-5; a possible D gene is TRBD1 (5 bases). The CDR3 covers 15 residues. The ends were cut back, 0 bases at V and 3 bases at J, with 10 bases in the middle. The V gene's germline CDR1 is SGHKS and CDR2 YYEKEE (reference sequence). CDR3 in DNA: TGTGCCAGCAGCTTGGATGTGGGGGACAATCAGCCCCAGCATTTT. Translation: CASSLDVGDNQPQHF.

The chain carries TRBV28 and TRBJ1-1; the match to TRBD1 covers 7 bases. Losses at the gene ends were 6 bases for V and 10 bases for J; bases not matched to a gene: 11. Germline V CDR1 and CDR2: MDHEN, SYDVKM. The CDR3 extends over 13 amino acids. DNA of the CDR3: TGTGCCAGCAGGCCGGGACAGATCCCTCGAGCTTTCTTT. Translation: CASRPGQIPRAFF.

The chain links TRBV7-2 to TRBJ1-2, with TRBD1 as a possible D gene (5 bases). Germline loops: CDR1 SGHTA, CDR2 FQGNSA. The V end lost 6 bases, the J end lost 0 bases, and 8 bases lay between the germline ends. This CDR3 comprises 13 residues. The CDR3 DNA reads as TGTGCCAGCAGTCAGGGACCTAACTATGGCTACACCTTC. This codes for CASSQGPNYGYTF.

The CDR3 reads CASFRKANEKLFF. The CDR3 nucleotides are TGTGCCAGCTTCAGGAAAGCTAATGAAAAACTGTTTTTT. This rearrangement joins TRBV28 to TRBJ1-4; D unclear. V lost 8 bases and J lost 3, with 10 bases in between. In germline, CDR1 is MDHEN, CDR2 SYDVKM. CDR3 length: 13 residues. The full variable domain, in which reference TRBV28 and TRBJ1-4 provide the parts outside the CDR3, is DVKVTQSSRYLVKRTGEKVFLECVQDMDHENMFWYRQDPGLGLRLIYFSYDVKMKEKGDIPEGYSVSREKKERFSLILESASTNQTSMYLCASFRKANEKLFFGSGTQLSVL.

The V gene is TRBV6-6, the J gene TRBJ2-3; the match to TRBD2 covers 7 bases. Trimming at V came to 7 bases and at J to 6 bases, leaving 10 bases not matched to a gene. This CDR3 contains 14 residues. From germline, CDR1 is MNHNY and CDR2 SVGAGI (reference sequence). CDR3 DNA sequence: TGTGCCAGCAAGGGTAGCGGAGCGGGGGATACGCAGTATTTT. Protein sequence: CASKGSGAGDTQYF.

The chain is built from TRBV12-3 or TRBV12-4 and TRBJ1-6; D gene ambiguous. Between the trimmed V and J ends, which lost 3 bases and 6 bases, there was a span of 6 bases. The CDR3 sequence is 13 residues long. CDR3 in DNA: TGTGCCAGCAGTTTGGTGGGTAATTCACCCCTCCACTTT. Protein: CASSLVGNSPLHF.

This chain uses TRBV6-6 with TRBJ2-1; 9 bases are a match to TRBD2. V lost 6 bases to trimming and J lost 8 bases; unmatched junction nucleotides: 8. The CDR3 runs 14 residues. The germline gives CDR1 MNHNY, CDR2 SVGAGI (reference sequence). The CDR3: CASRYSGSGDEQFF. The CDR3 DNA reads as TGTGCCAGCAGATATAGCGGGAGTGGGGATGAGCAGTTCTTC.

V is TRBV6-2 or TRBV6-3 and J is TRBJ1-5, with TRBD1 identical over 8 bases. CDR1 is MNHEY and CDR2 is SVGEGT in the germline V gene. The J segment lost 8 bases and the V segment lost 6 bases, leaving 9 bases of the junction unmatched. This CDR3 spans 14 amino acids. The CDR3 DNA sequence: TGTGCCAGCAGACAGGGGGGGGCGAGGGAGCCCCAGCATTTT. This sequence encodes CASRQGGAREPQHF.

CDR3: CASSTLTRGEQYF. CDR3 DNA: TGTGCCAGCAGCACCCTCACTCGAGGCGAGCAGTACTTC. The genes are TRBV6-2 or TRBV6-3 and TRBJ2-7; no clear D. This CDR3 has 13 amino acids. V lost 6 bases, J lost 6 bases, and 15 bases lay in between. The germline V gene has CDR1 MNHEY and CDR2 SVGEGT.

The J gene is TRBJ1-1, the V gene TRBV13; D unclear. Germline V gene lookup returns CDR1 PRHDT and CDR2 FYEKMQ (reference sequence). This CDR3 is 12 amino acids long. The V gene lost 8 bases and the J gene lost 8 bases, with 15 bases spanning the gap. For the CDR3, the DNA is TGTGCCAGCTTTTCCTCCCTCTGGGAAGCTTTCTTT. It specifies CASFSSLWEAFF.

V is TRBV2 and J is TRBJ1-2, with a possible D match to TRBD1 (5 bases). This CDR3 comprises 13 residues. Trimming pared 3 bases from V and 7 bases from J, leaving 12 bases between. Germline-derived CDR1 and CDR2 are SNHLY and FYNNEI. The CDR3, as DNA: TGTGCCAGCAGTGACCAGGGACGGGCTGGCTACACCTTC. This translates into CASSDQGRAGYTF. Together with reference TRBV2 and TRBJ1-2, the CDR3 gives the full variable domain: EPEVTQTPSHQVTQMGQEVILRCVPISNHLYFYWYRQILGQKVEFLVSFYNNEISEKSEIFDDQFSVERPDGSNFTLKIRSTKLEDSAMYFCASSDQGRAGYTFGSGTRLTVV.

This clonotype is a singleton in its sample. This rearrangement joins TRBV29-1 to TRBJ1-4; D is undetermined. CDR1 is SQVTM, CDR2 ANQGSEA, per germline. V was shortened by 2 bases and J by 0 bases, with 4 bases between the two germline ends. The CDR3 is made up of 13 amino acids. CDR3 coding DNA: TGCAGCGTTGAACCTGCAACTAATGAAAAACTGTTTTTT. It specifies CSVEPATNEKLFF. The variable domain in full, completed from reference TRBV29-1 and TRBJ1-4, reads SAVISQKPSRDICQRGTSLTIQCQVDSQVTMMFWYRQQPGQSLTLIATANQGSEATYESGFVIDKFPISRPNLTFSTLTVSNMSPEDSSIYLCSVEPATNEKLFFGSGTQLSVL.

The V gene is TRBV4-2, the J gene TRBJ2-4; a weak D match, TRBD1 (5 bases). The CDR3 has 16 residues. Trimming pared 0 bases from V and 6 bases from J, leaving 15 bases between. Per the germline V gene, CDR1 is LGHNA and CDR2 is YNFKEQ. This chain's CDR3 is CASSQDFAQGTNIQYF. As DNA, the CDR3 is TGTGCCAGCAGCCAAGATTTCGCGCAGGGTACAAACATTCAGTACTTC.

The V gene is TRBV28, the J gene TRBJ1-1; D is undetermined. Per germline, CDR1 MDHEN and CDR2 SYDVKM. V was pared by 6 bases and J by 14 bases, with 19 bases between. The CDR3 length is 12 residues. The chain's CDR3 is CASSSSGRFRFF. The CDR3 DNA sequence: TGTGCCAGCAGCTCGTCCGGGCGATTTAGGTTCTTT.

This CDR3 reads CASSHQRGGGANVLTF. The CDR3 DNA is TGCGCCAGCAGCCACCAGCGGGGGGGTGGGGCCAACGTCCTGACTTTC. The chain uses TRBV4-1 and TRBJ2-6, with 10 bases lining up with TRBD2. V shed 3 bases, J shed 3 bases, and the junction held 2 bases outside the gene matches. The CDR3 has 16 residues. In germline, CDR1 is MGHRA, CDR2 YSYEKL.

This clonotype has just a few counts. The CDR3 region is CASSHPTGADGYTF. In nucleotides, the CDR3 is TGTGCCAGCAGTCATCCGACAGGGGCGGATGGCTACACCTTC. V gene TRBV6-2 or TRBV6-3 combines with J gene TRBJ1-2; 8 bases fit TRBD1. The trim removed 5 bases at V and 6 bases at J, leaving 8 bases unmatched. The CDR3 is 14 amino acids. CDR1 is MNHEY, CDR2 SVGEGT, per germline.